The rows below give T cell receptor beta chains drawn from one sample of a study of blood T cell repertoires in COVID-19. The data were produced by immunoSEQ multiplex PCR, yet TCRdb's version contains in-frame clones alone and is incomplete. The sample has 200,000 to 250,000 clones; approximately 85% are singletons. Input material: peripheral blood. These receptors all come from a woman in her seventies with COVID-19, enrolled during active disease. Each CDR3 is given with its conserved first and last residue. A D gene is named only where the DNA matches it firmly. The size of a clone is reported for some rows only, either as once, few or many, or as a class for expanded clones.

clone size: -; V gene: TRBV5-8; CDR3 length: 13; D gene: -; J gene: TRBJ1-5; CDR3 DNA: TGTGCCAGCAGCTATTCAGGGGACCAGCCCCAGCATTTT; CDR3 protein: CASSYSGDQPQHF
clone size: -; V gene: TRBV29-1; CDR3 length: 16; D gene: TRBD2; J gene: TRBJ2-1; CDR3 DNA: TGCAGCGTCCGCGGGACTAGCGGGACCTCCTACAATGAGCAGTTCTTC; CDR3 protein: CSVRGTSGTSYNEQFF
clone size: -; V gene: TRBV19; CDR3 length: 16; D gene: TRBD1; J gene: TRBJ2-3; CDR3 DNA: TGTGCCAGTAGTGGGCCCCGGGACAGGGGGACAGATACGCAGTATTTT; CDR3 protein: CASSGPRDRGTDTQYF
clone size: -; V gene: TRBV3-1/TRBV3-2; CDR3 length: 17; D gene: -; J gene: TRBJ2-1; CDR3 DNA: TGTGCCAGCAGCCCTGCCCGGAGTGTTCCATCCTACAATGAGCAGTTCTTC; CDR3 protein: CASSPARSVPSYNEQFF
clone size: once; V gene: TRBV28; CDR3 length: 19; D gene: TRBD1; J gene: TRBJ2-2; CDR3 DNA: TGTGCCAGCAGTTGCGAGACAGGGGGCGCTACCCCCCTCACCGGGGAGCTGTTTTTT; CDR3 protein: CASSCETGGATPLTGELFF
clone size: -; V gene: TRBV6-6; CDR3 length: 14; D gene: TRBD1; J gene: TRBJ1-3; CDR3 DNA: TGTGCCAGCAGTTTCTCGGACAGGGCAAACACCATATATTTT; CDR3 protein: CASSFSDRANTIYF
clone size: -; V gene: TRBV2; CDR3 length: 15; D gene: TRBD1; J gene: TRBJ1-6; CDR3 DNA: TGTGCCAGCAGTGAAAGGACAGGGGAAAATTCACCCCTCCACTTT; CDR3 protein: CASSERTGENSPLHF
clone size: -; V gene: TRBV6-2/TRBV6-3; CDR3 length: 15; D gene: TRBD2; J gene: TRBJ2-7; CDR3 DNA: TGTGCCAGCAGTTGGGGACTTAGCGGGACGTCCGAGCAGTACTTC; CDR3 protein: CASSWGLSGTSEQYF
clone size: few; V gene: TRBV10-2; CDR3 length: 15; D gene: -; J gene: TRBJ1-1; CDR3 DNA: TGCGCCAGCAGTGACCATCTAAATTTAAACACTGAAGCTTTCTTT; CDR3 protein: CASSDHLNLNTEAFF
clone size: -; V gene: TRBV7-9; CDR3 length: 15; D gene: -; J gene: TRBJ2-7; CDR3 DNA: TGTGCCAGCAGCCCACGGGGTAGGAGCTCCTACGAGCAGTACTTC; CDR3 protein: CASSPRGRSSYEQYF
clone size: -; V gene: TRBV30; CDR3 length: 15; D gene: -; J gene: TRBJ2-7; CDR3 DNA: TGTGCCTGGGGAGGGTACAGGGTTTTTGGAGACGAGCAGTACTTC; CDR3 protein: CAWGGYRVFGDEQYF
clone size: -; V gene: TRBV19; CDR3 length: 16; D gene: -; J gene: TRBJ1-3; CDR3 DNA: TGTGCCAGTAGTATCGGCAGGGCACCTTCTGGAAACACCATATATTTT; CDR3 protein: CASSIGRAPSGNTIYF
clone size: -; V gene: TRBV3-1/TRBV3-2; CDR3 length: 13; D gene: -; J gene: TRBJ1-1; CDR3 DNA: TGTGCCAGCAGCCAAGACGGGGTCCATGGGGCTTTCTTT; CDR3 protein: CASSQDGVHGAFF
clone size: -; V gene: TRBV5-1; CDR3 length: 16; D gene: TRBD2; J gene: TRBJ2-3; CDR3 DNA: TGCGCCAGCAGCGACGGGACTAGCGGAAGCACAGATACGCAGTATTTT; CDR3 protein: CASSDGTSGSTDTQYF